Below, 25 T cell receptor beta chains from the same sample are listed, as sequenced in a study of early T cells in non-severe SARS-CoV-2 infection. One entry per CDR3 protein, called by TCRdb with MiXCR from the 5' RACE reads. Among 80,000 or so distinct CDR3 sequences, around 15% were seen once, and the ten largest hold under 4%. The sample consisted of whole blood. Receptors were obtained from an adult who was a healthcare worker with PCR-confirmed SARS-CoV-2 infection or an uninfected control (not recorded which).

At least ten counts were recorded for this clonotype. The chain employs TRBV2 and TRBJ2-1, with 9 bases identical to TRBD2. The germline CDR1 and CDR2 sequences are SNHLY and FYNNEI. The trim removed 7 bases at V and 5 bases at J, leaving 12 bases unmatched. CDR3 length: 16 residues. CDR3 in DNA: TGTGCCAGCACCCCTCGGCGGCGGGGGGGCCACAATGAGCAGTTCTTC. It encodes CASTPRRRGGHNEQFF.

This clonotype was found a few times. This chain connects TRBV4-1 to TRBJ1-6; perhaps TRBD1 as D (5 bases). CDR3 size: 18 residues. CDR1 and CDR2 from the germline V gene are MGHRA and YSYEKL. The ends were cut back, 0 bases at V and 1 base at J, with 13 bases in the middle. DNA for the CDR3: TGCGCCAGCAGCCAAGAGGGACCCGGGGGATCCTATAATTCACCCCTCCACTTT. It is translated as CASSQEGPGGSYNSPLHF.

This clonotype was observed a few times. This rearrangement joins TRBV2 to TRBJ2-7; D unresolved. This CDR3 contains 12 residues. Trimming left V 3 bases short and J 6 bases short, with 9 bases between. Germline V gene lookup returns CDR1 SNHLY and CDR2 FYNNEI. Written as DNA, the CDR3 is TGTGCCAGCAGTGATCGAACTCCCGAGCAGTACTTC. Residues: CASSDRTPEQYF.

This clonotype was seen more than once but under ten times. The chain has TRBV10-3 and TRBJ2-7; no clear D gene. The CDR3 totals 11 residues. Germline V gives CDR1 ENHRY, CDR2 SYGVKD. V was clipped by 4 bases and J by 0 bases, with 1 base between them. CDR3 nucleotide sequence: TGTGCCATCAGTGCCTCCTACGAGCAGTACTTC. Its translation is CAISASYEQYF.

This clonotype was seen more than once but under ten times. V usage is TRBV5-5 and J usage is TRBJ1-4; a possible D gene is TRBD1 (5 bases). The CDR3 runs 16 residues. The V end was cut by 5 bases, the J end by 0 bases, with 14 bases between. The germline V gene has CDR1 SGHKS and CDR2 YYEKEE (reference sequence). The CDR3 spells CASRSGPTATNEKLFF. The CDR3 bases are TGTGCCAGCAGATCGGGACCGACTGCAACTAATGAAAAACTGTTTTTT. The whole variable domain, filled in from reference TRBV5-5 and TRBJ1-4, reads DAGVTQSPTHLIKTRGQQVTLRCSPISGHKSVSWYQQVLGQGPQFIFQYYEKEERGRGNFPDRFSARQFPNYSSELNVNALLLGDSALYLCASRSGPTATNEKLFFGSGTQLSVL.

The chain couples TRBV6-2 or TRBV6-3 to TRBJ2-7; D is unresolved. CDR1 MNHEY and CDR2 SVGEGT come from the germline V gene. The CDR3 totals 11 residues. V lost 4 bases and J 6 bases, leaving 7 bases between the germline ends. In nucleotides, the CDR3 is TGTGCCAGCAGTTCCCTCCTCGAGCAGTACTTC. Translating it yields CASSSLLEQYF.

The genes are TRBV21-1 and TRBJ2-1; the table's D call, TRBD1, has no DNA check behind it. TRBV21-1 is deemed a pseudogene. The CDR3 sequence is 14 residues long. DNA for the CDR3: TGTGCCAGCCAGACAGGGATCACCTACAATGAGCAGTTCTTC. It yields the protein CASQTGITYNEQFF.

This clonotype was recorded at least ten times. V gene TRBV20-1 combines with J gene TRBJ2-1; 10 bases align to TRBD2. Trimming cost V 3 bases and J 2 bases; bases outside gene matches: 10. Germline V gives CDR1 DFQATT, CDR2 SNEGSKA (reference sequence). CDR3 length: 17 residues. As DNA, the CDR3 is TGCAGTGCTAGCAGACTAGCGGGTCTCGAAACCTACAATGAGCAGTTCTTC. It specifies CSASRLAGLETYNEQFF.

This clonotype has ten or more counts. This chain joins TRBV7-9 and TRBJ2-5; D possibly corresponds to TRBD2 (6 bases). Deletions cut 7 bases from V and 4 bases from J, with 10 bases between. From germline, CDR1 is SEHNR and CDR2 FQNEAQ (reference sequence). This CDR3 contains 12 residues. The CDR3 loop reads CASMEGSETQYF. CDR3 sequence (DNA): TGTGCCAGCATGGAGGGTTCAGAGACCCAGTACTTC. Filled out from reference TRBV7-9 and TRBJ2-5, the complete variable domain reads DTGVSQNPRHKITKRGQNVTFRCDPISEHNRLYWYRQTLGQGPEFLTYFQNEAQLEKSRLLSDRFSAERPKGSFSTLEIQRTEQGDSAMYLCASMEGSETQYFGPGTRLLVL.

This clonotype was detected many times. This chain connects TRBV4-1 to TRBJ2-5; D ambiguous. Looked up from germline, CDR1 is MGHRA and CDR2 is YSYEKL. This CDR3 spans 14 amino acids. V shed 4 bases and J shed 7 bases, with 16 bases lying between them. CDR3 loop: CASSLPDLPVTQYF. The CDR3 nucleotides are TGCGCCAGCAGCCTGCCGGACCTACCGGTGACCCAGTACTTC.

This clonotype was seen more than once but under ten times. The gene calls are TRBV6-2 or TRBV6-3 and TRBJ2-3; 8 nucleotides align to TRBD2. Germline V gives CDR1 MNHEY, CDR2 SVGEGT. V gave up 2 bases and J gave up 2 bases; unmatched junction bases: 15. The CDR3 contains 19 residues. As DNA, the CDR3 is TGTGCCAGCAGTTACCCCCCGTGGCGGAAGCGGGGGAACACAGATACGCAGTATTTT. This codes for CASSYPPWRKRGNTDTQYF.

This clonotype was counted only a few times. The chain is built from TRBV9 and TRBJ2-3; D not resolved. Trimming cost V 0 bases and J 4 bases, with 9 bases left between them. CDR3 size: 14 residues. CDR1 is SGDLS and CDR2 is YYNGEE in the germline V gene. DNA for the CDR3: TGTGCCAGCAGCGTAGGAGTAAGCGCAGATACGCAGTATTTT. Its protein is CASSVGVSADTQYF. Looking up the rest from reference TRBV9 and TRBJ2-3 gives the full variable domain: DSGVTQTPKHLITATGQRVTLRCSPRSGDLSVYWYQQSLDQGLQFLIQYYNGEERAKGNILERFSAQQFPDLHSELNLSSLELGDSALYFCASSVGVSADTQYFGPGTRLTVL.

As for this clonotype: A read error may produce the germline difference seen at one junction end. This sequence joins TRBV7-7 and TRBJ2-5; D may be TRBD1 or TRBD2 (6 bases each). CDR1 is SSHAT and CDR2 is FNYEAQ in the germline V gene (reference sequence). The CDR3 runs to 14 residues. The CDR3, as DNA: TGTGCTAGCAGCTTAGGGGGGAGGCAAGAGACCCAGTACTTC. It codes for CASSLGGRQETQYF.

The J gene is TRBJ2-1, the V gene TRBV4-1; 14 nucleotides match TRBD2. Germline CDR1 reads MGHRA; CDR2 reads YSYEKL. Trimming at V came to 1 base and at J to 4 bases, leaving 3 bases not matched to a gene. The CDR3 extends over 17 amino acids. CDR3 amino acids: CASSQGRTSGRYNEQFF. CDR3 bases: TGCGCCAGCAGCCAAGGGAGGACTAGCGGGAGGTACAATGAGCAGTTCTTC.

This clonotype was observed a handful of times. The J gene is TRBJ2-2, the V gene TRBV4-1; D is possibly TRBD1 (6 bases). V was trimmed by 4 bases and J by 6 bases, leaving 12 bases between them. Germline loops: CDR1 MGHRA, CDR2 YSYEKL. CDR3 length: 14 amino acids. The DNA for the CDR3 is TGCGCCAGCAGCCCTGTCCAGGGGCCCGGGGAGCTGTTTTTT. Protein sequence: CASSPVQGPGELFF.

This sequence joins TRBV12-3 or TRBV12-4 and TRBJ1-5; D is unresolved. Trimming stripped 6 bases from V and 7 bases from J, with 16 bases between. The CDR3 loop spans 14 amino acids. The CDR3 bases are TGTGCCAGCAGCATCGCCCTGGGTCAGCAGCCCCAGCATTTT. Protein sequence: CASSIALGQQPQHF.

This clonotype was seen only a few times. The J gene is TRBJ2-1, the V gene TRBV6-6; 13 bases align to TRBD2. The J segment lost 9 bases and the V segment lost 6 bases, leaving 11 bases of the junction unmatched. This CDR3 contains 16 residues. CDR1 MNHNY and CDR2 SVGAGI come from the germline V gene (reference sequence). CDR3 amino acids: CASSPRGTSGISEQFF. The CDR3 DNA reads as TGTGCCAGCAGCCCCCGGGGGACTAGCGGGATAAGTGAGCAGTTCTTC.

In its sample, this clonotype was seen a few times. The rearrangement uses TRBV6-6 and TRBJ1-2; possibly TRBD1 for D (5 bases). Trimming removed 7 bases at V and 4 bases at J, with 13 bases between. CDR1 is MNHNY and CDR2 is SVGAGI in the germline V gene (reference sequence). CDR3 length: 13 residues. The chain's CDR3 is CASTTTDTYGYTF. CDR3 nucleotide sequence: TGTGCCAGCACAACGACGGACACCTATGGCTACACCTTC.

This clonotype was observed a few times. The chain carries TRBV29-1 and TRBJ1-1; weak D call: TRBD1 (5 bases). Germline CDR1 and CDR2: SQVTM and ANQGSEA. The V gene lost 0 bases and the J gene lost 14 bases, with 13 bases spanning the gap. CDR3 length: 11 amino acids. The CDR3 region has the DNA TGCAGCGTTGAAGATGAGACAGCGCTCTTCTTT. As protein: CSVEDETALFF.

The DNA of the CDR3 is TGCGCCAGCAGCTTGGATGGGACACCGAAAGAGACCCAGTACTTC. Protein sequence: CASSLDGTPKETQYF. The rearrangement uses TRBV5-1 and TRBJ2-5; maybe TRBD1 (6 bases). Trimming took off 0 bases at V and 3 bases at J, with 12 bases between the two ends. The germline V gene encodes CDR1 SGHRS and CDR2 YFSETQ. The CDR3 sequence is 15 residues long.

This clonotype was seen only a few times. The chain combines TRBV6-1 with TRBJ2-3, with a weak D call TRBD1 (6 bases). The CDR3 has 14 amino acids. Germline lookup yields CDR1 MNHNS and CDR2 SASEGT. V was trimmed by 1 base and J by 3 bases, leaving 8 bases between them. The CDR3 sequence: CASSEGGGTDTQYF. For the CDR3, the DNA is TGTGCCAGCAGTGAAGGAGGGGGAACAGATACGCAGTATTTT.

CDR3: CASSSTSGTNTDTQYF. The CDR3 bases are TGTGCCAGCAGCTCAACCTCCGGGACGAACACAGATACGCAGTATTTT. This rearrangement joins TRBV7-2 to TRBJ2-3; D is tentatively TRBD1 or TRBD2 (5 bases each). In germline, CDR1 is SGHTA, CDR2 FQGNSA. This CDR3 region has 16 residues. Trimming pared 4 bases from V and 2 bases from J, leaving 16 bases between. Drawing the rest from reference TRBV7-2 and TRBJ2-3, the complete variable domain is GAGVSQSPSNKVTEKGKDVELRCDPISGHTALYWYRQSLGQGLEFLIYFQGNSAPDKSGLPSDRFSAERTGGSVSTLTIQRTQQEDSAVYLCASSSTSGTNTDTQYFGPGTRLTVL.

On this clonotype: With a much larger clone just one base away, this may be a read error. Lacking the conserved final phenylalanine or tryptophan, this CDR3 likely reflects a read error. The V gene is TRBV27, the J gene TRBJ2-7; D possibly corresponds to TRBD1 (5 bases). The CDR3 has 15 amino acids. The V end was cut by 0 bases, the J end by 2 bases, with 11 bases between. CDR1 is MNHEY and CDR2 is SMNVEV in the germline V gene (reference sequence). The CDR3 coding sequence is TGTGCCAGCAGTTTATCGGCAGGGCCGCCCTACGAGCAGTACTAC. Translating it yields CASSLSAGPPYEQYY.

The chain combines TRBV3-1 with TRBJ2-5; 7 bases are shared with TRBD1. The ends lost 8 bases at V and 5 bases at J; junction bases unmatched: 8. The CDR3 runs 13 residues. Germline CDR1 and CDR2: LGHDT and YNNKEL (reference sequence). In DNA form, the CDR3 reads TGTGCCAGCGAGGTAGGGGGCCAGGAGACCCAGTACTTC. Translated, it gives CASEVGGQETQYF.

The chain uses TRBV4-1 and TRBJ2-7, with D maybe TRBD2 (6 bases). Germline V lookup: CDR1 MGHRA, CDR2 YSYEKL. This CDR3 region has 16 residues. Trimming shortened V by 0 bases and J by 1 base, and 13 bases separated the two germline ends. The CDR3 spells CASSQDLSGFSYEQYF. In nucleotides, the CDR3 is TGCGCCAGCAGCCAAGATTTGAGCGGGTTTTCCTACGAGCAGTACTTC.